This T cell receptor beta chain was obtained from a study of cytomegalovirus exposure and HLA in healthy donors. V shed 2 bases and J shed 4 bases, with 9 bases lying between them. CDR3 length: 13 amino acids. Germline lookup yields CDR1 SGHRS and CDR2 YFSETQ. Broader study findings: Across donors, most TCRs were seen rarely, yet some public ones were widespread.

A word on this clone: The antigen remains unidentified.

The method was immunoSEQ multiplex PCR; TCRdb's version includes in-frame clones alone and lacks a portion of them. The sample holds some 120,000 clones; 88% are singletons and the top ten take about 1.5%. The rearrangement uses TRBV5-1 and TRBJ1-2; D not certain. The sequenced sample was PBMCs. This clonotype was obtained from a young man in good health and CMV-seronegative. The CDR3 DNA is TGCGCCAGCAGCTTTGGGCAGATCTATGGCTACACCTTC. Translated: CASSFGQIYGYTF.